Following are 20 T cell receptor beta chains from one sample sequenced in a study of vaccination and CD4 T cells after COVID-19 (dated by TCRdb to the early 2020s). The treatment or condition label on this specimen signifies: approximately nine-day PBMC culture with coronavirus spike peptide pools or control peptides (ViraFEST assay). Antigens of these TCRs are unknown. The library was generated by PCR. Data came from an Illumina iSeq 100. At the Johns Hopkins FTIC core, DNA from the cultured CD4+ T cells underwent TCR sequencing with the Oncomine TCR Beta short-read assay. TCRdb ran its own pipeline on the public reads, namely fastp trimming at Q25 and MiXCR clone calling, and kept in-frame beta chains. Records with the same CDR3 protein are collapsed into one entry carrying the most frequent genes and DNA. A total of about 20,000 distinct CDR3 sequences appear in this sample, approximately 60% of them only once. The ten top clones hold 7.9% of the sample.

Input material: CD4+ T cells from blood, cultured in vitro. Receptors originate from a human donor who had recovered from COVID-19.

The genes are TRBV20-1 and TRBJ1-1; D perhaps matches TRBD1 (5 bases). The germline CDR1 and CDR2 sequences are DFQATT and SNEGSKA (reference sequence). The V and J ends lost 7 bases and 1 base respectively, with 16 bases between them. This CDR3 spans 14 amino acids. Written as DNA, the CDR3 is TGCAGTGGAAGCAGAGGGGCGGGGAACACTGAAGCTTTCTTT. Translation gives CSGSRGAGNTEAFF.

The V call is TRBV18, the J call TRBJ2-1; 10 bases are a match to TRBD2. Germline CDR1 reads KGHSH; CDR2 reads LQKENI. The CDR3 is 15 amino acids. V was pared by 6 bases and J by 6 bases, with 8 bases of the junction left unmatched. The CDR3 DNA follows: TGTGCCAGCTCTCAAACTAGCGGGAATCTCAATGAGCAGTTCTTC. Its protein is CASSQTSGNLNEQFF.

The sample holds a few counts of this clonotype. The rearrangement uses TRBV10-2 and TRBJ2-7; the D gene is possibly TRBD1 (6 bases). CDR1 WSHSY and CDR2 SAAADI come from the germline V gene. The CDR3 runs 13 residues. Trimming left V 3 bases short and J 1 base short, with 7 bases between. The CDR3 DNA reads TGCGCCAGCAGTGACCAGGGGTCCTACGAGCAGTACTTC. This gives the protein CASSDQGSYEQYF.

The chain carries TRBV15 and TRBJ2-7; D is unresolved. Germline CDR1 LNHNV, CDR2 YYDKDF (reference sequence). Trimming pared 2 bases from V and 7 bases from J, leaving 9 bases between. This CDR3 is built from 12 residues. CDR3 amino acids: CATSRRGREQYF. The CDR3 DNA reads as TGTGCCACCAGCAGAAGAGGTCGGGAGCAGTACTTC.

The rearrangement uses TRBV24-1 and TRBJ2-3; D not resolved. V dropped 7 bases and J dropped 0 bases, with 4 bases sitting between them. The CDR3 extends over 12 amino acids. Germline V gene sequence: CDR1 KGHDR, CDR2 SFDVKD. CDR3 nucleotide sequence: TGTGCCACCAGCGATAGCACAGATACGCAGTATTTT. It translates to CATSDSTDTQYF.

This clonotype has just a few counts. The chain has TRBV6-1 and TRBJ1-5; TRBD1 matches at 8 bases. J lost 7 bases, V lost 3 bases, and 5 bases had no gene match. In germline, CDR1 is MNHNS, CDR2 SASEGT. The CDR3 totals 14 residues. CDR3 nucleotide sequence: TGTGCCAGCAGTGAGGCAGGGGGCGGCCAGCCCCAGCATTTT. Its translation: CASSEAGGGQPQHF.

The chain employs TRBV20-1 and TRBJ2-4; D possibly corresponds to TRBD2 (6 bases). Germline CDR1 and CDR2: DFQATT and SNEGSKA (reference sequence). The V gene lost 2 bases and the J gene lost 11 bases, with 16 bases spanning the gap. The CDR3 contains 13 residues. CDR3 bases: TGCAGTGCTAGACCGTGGGAGGCATCTCTTCAGTACTTC. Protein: CSARPWEASLQYF.

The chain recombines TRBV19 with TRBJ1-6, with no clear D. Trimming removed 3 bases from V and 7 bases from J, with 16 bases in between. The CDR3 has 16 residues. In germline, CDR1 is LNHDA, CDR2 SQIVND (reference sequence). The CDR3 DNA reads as TGTGCCAGTAGTATTCGGGCCAAGGGATTCAATTCACCCCTCCACTTT. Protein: CASSIRAKGFNSPLHF.

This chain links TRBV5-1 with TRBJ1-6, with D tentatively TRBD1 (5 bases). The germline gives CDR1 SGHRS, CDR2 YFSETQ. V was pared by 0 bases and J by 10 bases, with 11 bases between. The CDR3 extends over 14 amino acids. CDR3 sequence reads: CASSLATEGSPLHF. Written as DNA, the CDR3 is TGCGCCAGCAGCTTGGCCACCGAGGGGTCACCCCTCCACTTT.

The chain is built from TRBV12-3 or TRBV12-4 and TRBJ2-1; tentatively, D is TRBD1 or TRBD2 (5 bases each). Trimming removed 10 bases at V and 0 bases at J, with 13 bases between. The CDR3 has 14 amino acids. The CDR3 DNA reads TGTGCCACGGGGACGGCGGGCTCCTACAATGAGCAGTTCTTC. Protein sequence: CATGTAGSYNEQFF.

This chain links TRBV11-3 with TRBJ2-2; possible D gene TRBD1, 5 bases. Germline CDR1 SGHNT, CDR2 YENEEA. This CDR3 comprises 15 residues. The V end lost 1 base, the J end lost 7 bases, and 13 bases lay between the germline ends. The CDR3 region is CASSLVVGAGGELFF. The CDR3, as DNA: TGTGCCAGCAGCTTAGTTGTAGGGGCTGGCGGGGAGCTGTTTTTT.

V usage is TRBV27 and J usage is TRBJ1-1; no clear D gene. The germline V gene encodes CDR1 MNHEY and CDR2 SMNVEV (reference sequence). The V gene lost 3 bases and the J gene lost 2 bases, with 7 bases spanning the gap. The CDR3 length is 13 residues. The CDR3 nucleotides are TGTGCCAGCAGTTTTTCGGGTAACACTGAAGCTTTCTTT. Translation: CASSFSGNTEAFF.

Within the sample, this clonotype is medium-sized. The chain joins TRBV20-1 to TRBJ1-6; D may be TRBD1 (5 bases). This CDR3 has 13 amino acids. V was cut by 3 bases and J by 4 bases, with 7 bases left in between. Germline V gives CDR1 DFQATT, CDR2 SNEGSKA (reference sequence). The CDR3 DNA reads TGCAGTGCTAGGGGACTTTATAATTCACCCCTCCACTTT. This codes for CSARGLYNSPLHF.

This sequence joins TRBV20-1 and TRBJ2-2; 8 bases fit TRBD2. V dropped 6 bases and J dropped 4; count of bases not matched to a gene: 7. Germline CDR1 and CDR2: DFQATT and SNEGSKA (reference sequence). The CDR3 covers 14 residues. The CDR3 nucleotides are TGCAGTGCCGTAAGCGGGAGAGGCACCGGGGAGCTGTTTTTT. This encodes CSAVSGRGTGELFF.

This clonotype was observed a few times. The CDR3 DNA is TGTGCCATCAGTGACCGGGACAGGGGTAACTATGGCTACACCTTC. Translating gives CAISDRDRGNYGYTF. The chain employs TRBV10-3 and TRBJ1-2; TRBD1 matches 10 bases. The CDR3 length is 15 residues. With V trimmed by 3 bases and J by 1 base, 2 bases remained unmatched. Germline-derived CDR1 and CDR2 are ENHRY and SYGVKD.

The chain's CDR3 is CASSQGQAYGYTF. The CDR3, as DNA: TGTGCCAGCAGCCAGGGCCAGGCCTATGGCTACACCTTC. The chain employs TRBV12-3 or TRBV12-4 and TRBJ1-2, with D maybe TRBD1 (5 bases). V lost 6 bases and J lost 4, with 12 bases in between. The CDR3 length is 13 residues.

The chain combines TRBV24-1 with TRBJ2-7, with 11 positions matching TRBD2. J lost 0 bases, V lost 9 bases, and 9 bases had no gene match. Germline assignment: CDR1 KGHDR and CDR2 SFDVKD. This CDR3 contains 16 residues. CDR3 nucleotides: TGTGCCACCGCGAGTAGCGGGAGGGAGAGCTCCTACGAGCAGTACTTC. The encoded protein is CATASSGRESSYEQYF.

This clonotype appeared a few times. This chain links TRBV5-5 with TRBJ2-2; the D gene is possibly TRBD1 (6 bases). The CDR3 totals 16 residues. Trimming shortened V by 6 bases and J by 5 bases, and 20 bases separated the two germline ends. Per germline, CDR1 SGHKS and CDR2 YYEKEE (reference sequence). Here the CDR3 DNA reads TGTGCCAGCACCGTATCCGGGACAATCCGGACCGGGGAGCTGTTTTTT. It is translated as CASTVSGTIRTGELFF.

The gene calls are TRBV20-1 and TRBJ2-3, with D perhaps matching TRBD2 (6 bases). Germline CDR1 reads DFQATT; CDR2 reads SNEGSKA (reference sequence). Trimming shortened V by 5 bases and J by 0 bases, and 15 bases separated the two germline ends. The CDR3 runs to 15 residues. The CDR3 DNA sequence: TGCAGTGCTCTCGCGACTAGAACTAGCACAGATACGCAGTATTTT. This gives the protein CSALATRTSTDTQYF.

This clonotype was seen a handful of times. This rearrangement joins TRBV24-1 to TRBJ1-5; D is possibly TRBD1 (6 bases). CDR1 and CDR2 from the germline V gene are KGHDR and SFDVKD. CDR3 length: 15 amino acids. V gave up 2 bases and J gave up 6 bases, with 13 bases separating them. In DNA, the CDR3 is TGTGCCACCAGTGATTCCCACGGGGGGCTTCAGCCCCAGCATTTT. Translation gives CATSDSHGGLQPQHF.